What follows is one T cell receptor (beta chain) and its context. It lacks a known antigen. No clone much larger than this one lies a single base away; base qualities are absent. This specimen comes from a study of OX40 agonist ivuxolimab in advanced cancers. Regarding the study in general: Ivuxolimab was an agonistic, fully human IgG2 monoclonal antibody directed against OX40 (CD134), a costimulatory receptor. Intravenous ivuxolimab was administered to patients every 2 weeks at six dose levels: 0.01, 0.1, 0.3, 1.5, 3 and 10 mg/kg. Among the approximately 50 dose-escalation patients, about 20 had hepatocellular carcinoma, approximately 15 melanoma, 9 renal cell carcinoma and 9 head and neck cancer. The dose-escalation cohort was almost 85% male with a mean age of about 65 years, ranging from roughly 23 to 85. Prior anti-PD-1, anti-PD-L1 or anti-CTLA-4 therapy was permitted, and 40% of dose-escalation patients had received checkpoint inhibitors. Three dose-escalation patients achieved partial responses, one with hepatocellular carcinoma and two with cutaneous melanoma. Peripheral TCRbeta sequencing aimed to test whether ivuxolimab altered TCR sequence diversity and caused clonal T-cell expansion. The paper describes the monotherapy dose-escalation part (N of about 50 patients) of the phase I trial of ivuxolimab.

The research as a whole found: Antigen specificity was not determined for the clonally expanded peripheral T cells. Low levels of normalized T-cell clonal expansion were also seen in some patients who did not respond. In partial responders in the 0.1-3.0 mg/kg groups, normalized peripheral clonal expansion was found to be among the lowest, especially among CD8+ T cells. After ivuxolimab, expanded clones were on average more numerous among CD8+ T cells than among CD4+ T cells. At doses from 0.1 to 3.0 mg/kg, clonal expansion was seen in both CD4+ and CD8+ blood T cells between baseline and week 6.

Patients with autoimmune disease history or receiving systemic immunosuppression were excluded from the trial. Peripheral blood for TCR sequencing was drawn from every dose cohort at baseline, at cycle 4 day 1 and at cycle 7 day 1. The samples were taken from a phase I, first-in-human, multicenter, open-label dose-escalation trial of ivuxolimab. Adults with locally advanced or metastatic head and neck squamous cell, hepatocellular, melanoma or renal cell carcinoma were enrolled in the trial. Before TCR sequencing, CD4+ T cells and CD8+ T cells from peripheral blood were sorted into separate populations. Genomic DNA was extracted from sorted cells for sequencing of the TCRbeta CDR3 region. TCRbeta CDR3 regions were sequenced using the immunoSEQ Assay. Drawn from immuneACCESS, this table holds only the in-frame rearrangements with V and J called that TCRdb kept. Clones are partly lost; checked studies trace under half to an unresolved V gene and leave the rest unexplained. The sample table lists tens of thousands of clones, over 80% of them with a count of one. Less than 5% of the sample lies in the top ten.

The source is an adult with an advanced solid tumor such as melanoma, head and neck, liver or kidney cancer. Sequencing was performed on CD4+ or CD8+ T cells sorted from blood, taken in a trial of the OX40 agonist ivuxolimab.

CDR3 loop: CASSLGLAGEGLQETQYF. The DNA sequence is as follows: TGTGCCAGCAGCTTGGGACTAGCGGGAGAGGGACTACAAGAGACCCAGTACTTC. The chain couples TRBV7-3 to TRBJ2-5, and 14 junction bases match TRBD2. CDR1 and CDR2 are drawn from the germline V gene: SGHTA, FQGTGA. Measured from the cysteine to the phenylalanine, the CDR3 is 18 residues long. The DNA shown is the 54-base CDR3, in frame from base 1. From V the trimming removes 3 bases and from J it removes 2 bases, while the gene matches leave 8 bases of the junction unaccounted for. With the rest looked up from the reference TRBV7-3 and TRBJ2-5 genes rather than sequenced, the full variable domain is GAGVSQTPSNKVTEKGKYVELRCDPISGHTALYWYRQSLGQGPEFLIYFQGTGAADDSGLPNDRFFAVRPEGSVSTLKIQRTERGDSAVYLCASSLGLAGEGLQETQYFGPGTRLLVL.